This T cell receptor (beta chain) was captured in a study of beta chain features in type 1 diabetes. Study background: Examined across all samples were about 110 million sorted cells.

Study observations and caveats: TCRB CDR3s were moderately but significantly shorter in Type 1 diabetes patients in all four CD4+ subsets. Researchers could not determine here whether HLA type influences TCRB rearrangement. The study found fewer insertions and more deletions at VDJ junctions in type 1 diabetes patients.

This clone came up a few times. Antigen specificity is unknown. Heparinised blood was drawn once per donor, averaging roughly 110 mL. cDNA synthesis used the whole RNA isolate, giving expressed TCRB sequences. Repertoires were generated with immunoSEQ multiplex PCR, while TCRdb's copy carries only in-frame clones and drops some. The table has about 710,000 clones, around 15% seen once. The source is a young man with type 1 diabetes. Specimen: naive CD4+ T cells from blood.

CDR3 coding DNA: TGCGCCAGCAGTCAATGGGGTAATAGCAATCAGCCCCAGCATTTT. Translation gives CASSQWGNSNQPQHF. The rearrangement uses TRBV23-1 and TRBJ1-5, with D uncertain. TRBV23-1 qualifies as an ORF whose function is uncertain. Trimming stripped 1 base from V and 0 bases from J, with 7 bases between. CDR3 length equals 15 residues.